This TCR beta chain was sequenced in a study of CD8 T cells in ankylosing spondylitis. TCRdb itself ran the 5' RACE reads through MiXCR, one entry per CDR3 protein. The sample shows 390,000 or so distinct CDR3 sequences, about a fifth of them seen only once. Details on this clonotype: Its antigen is unidentified.

Findings and limits, study-wide: Made up of 7 to 9 highly homologous variants, a TCR beta motif appeared characteristic of ankylosing spondylitis blood.

CDR3 size: 14 residues. V was clipped by 5 bases and J by 6 bases, with 13 bases between them. Germline CDR1 MNHNS, CDR2 SASEGT. This TCR derives from a male donor with ankylosing spondylitis. V usage is TRBV6-1 and J usage is TRBJ2-2; D not resolved. The specimen was blood, either unsorted or a sorted T cell fraction (not recorded which). The CDR3 protein is CASSPWGGAGELFF. The DNA of the CDR3 is TGTGCCAGCAGTCCGTGGGGTGGGGCCGGGGAGCTGTTTTTT.